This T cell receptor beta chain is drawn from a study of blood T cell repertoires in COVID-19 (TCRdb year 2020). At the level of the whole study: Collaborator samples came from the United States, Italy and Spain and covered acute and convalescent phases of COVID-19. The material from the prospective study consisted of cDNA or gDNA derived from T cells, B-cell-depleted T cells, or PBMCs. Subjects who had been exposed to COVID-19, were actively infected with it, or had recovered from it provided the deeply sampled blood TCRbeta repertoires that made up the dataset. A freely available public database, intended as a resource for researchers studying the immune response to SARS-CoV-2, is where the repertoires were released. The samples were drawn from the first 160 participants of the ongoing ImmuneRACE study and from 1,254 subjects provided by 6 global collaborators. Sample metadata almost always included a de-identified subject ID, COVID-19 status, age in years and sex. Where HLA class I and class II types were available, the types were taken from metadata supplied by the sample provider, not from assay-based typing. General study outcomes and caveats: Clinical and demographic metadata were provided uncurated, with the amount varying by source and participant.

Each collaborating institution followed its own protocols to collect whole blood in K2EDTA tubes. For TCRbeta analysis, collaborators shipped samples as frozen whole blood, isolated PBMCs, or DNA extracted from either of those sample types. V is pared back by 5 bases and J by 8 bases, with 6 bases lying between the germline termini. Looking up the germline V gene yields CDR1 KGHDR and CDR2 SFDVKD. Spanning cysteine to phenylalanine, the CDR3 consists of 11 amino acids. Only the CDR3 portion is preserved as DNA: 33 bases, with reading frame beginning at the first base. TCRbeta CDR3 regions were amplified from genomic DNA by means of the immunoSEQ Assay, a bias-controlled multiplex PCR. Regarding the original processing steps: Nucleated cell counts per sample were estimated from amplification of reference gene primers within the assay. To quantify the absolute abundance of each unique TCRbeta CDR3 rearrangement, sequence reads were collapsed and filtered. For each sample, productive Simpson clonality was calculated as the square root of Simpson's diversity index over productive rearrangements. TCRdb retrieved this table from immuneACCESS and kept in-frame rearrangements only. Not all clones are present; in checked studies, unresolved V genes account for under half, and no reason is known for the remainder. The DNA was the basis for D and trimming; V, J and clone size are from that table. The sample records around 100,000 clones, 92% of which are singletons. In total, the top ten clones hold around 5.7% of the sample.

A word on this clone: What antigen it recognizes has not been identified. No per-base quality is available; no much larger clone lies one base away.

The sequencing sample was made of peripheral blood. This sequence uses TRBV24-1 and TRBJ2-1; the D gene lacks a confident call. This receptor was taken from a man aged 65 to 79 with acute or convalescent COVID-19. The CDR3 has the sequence CATSVRDEQFF. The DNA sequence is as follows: TGTGCCACCAGTGTTCGGGATGAGCAGTTCTTC.